Below, one T cell receptor (beta chain) is given with its context. Its antigen is as yet unknown. The source of the sample is a study of blood T cells in healthy people across ages. Whole-study results and caveats: With age, beta diversity per million T cells declined roughly linearly, significantly by about 37. Greater diversity and more naive CD4+ cells were seen in long-lived donors than in aged donors.

Donors each provided ten milliliters of peripheral blood. CDR3 length equals 14 residues. The V end lost 6 bases, the J end lost 2 bases, and 15 bases lay between the germline ends. Looked up from germline, CDR1 is SGHRS and CDR2 is YFSETQ. Combining a sample-barcoded 5' primer with a J-beta primer mix, a second PCR ran for roughly 6 to 12 cycles. Each cDNA molecule was tagged by a template-switch adaptor that had 12 random nucleotides. Each CDR3 protein gets one entry after TCRdb re-called the 5' RACE reads with MiXCR. The data contain 850,000 to 1,000,000 distinct CDR3 sequences, roughly 52% of them singletons.

Sample: blood. The V and J genes are TRBV5-1 and TRBJ2-7; D could derive from TRBD1 or TRBD2 (5 bases each). The TCR was taken from a young man in good health. The CDR3 bases are TGCGCCAGCAAAGAGGGTTCAGGGACCTACGAGCAGTACTTC. Translating it yields CASKEGSGTYEQYF.